Only a few counts were recorded for the clone carrying this TCR beta chain. Profiled with immunoSEQ multiplex PCR; TCRdb holds only in-frame clones, not every one. The sample contains around 180,000 clones, less than 85% of which appear only once. The data are from a study of blood T cell repertoires in COVID-19. Germline V gives CDR1 SEHNR, CDR2 FQNEAQ (reference sequence). This CDR3 has 16 amino acids. Trimming cost V 5 bases and J 3 bases, with 18 bases left between them. The chain joins TRBV7-9 to TRBJ2-3; D may be TRBD2 (6 bases). The sequence was obtained from a woman older than 75 with acute or convalescent COVID-19. The sequenced sample was peripheral blood. The CDR3 spells CASSGLTGGDTDTQYF. The CDR3 DNA reads as TGTGCCAGCAGCGGACTCACTGGCGGGGATACAGATACGCAGTATTTT.